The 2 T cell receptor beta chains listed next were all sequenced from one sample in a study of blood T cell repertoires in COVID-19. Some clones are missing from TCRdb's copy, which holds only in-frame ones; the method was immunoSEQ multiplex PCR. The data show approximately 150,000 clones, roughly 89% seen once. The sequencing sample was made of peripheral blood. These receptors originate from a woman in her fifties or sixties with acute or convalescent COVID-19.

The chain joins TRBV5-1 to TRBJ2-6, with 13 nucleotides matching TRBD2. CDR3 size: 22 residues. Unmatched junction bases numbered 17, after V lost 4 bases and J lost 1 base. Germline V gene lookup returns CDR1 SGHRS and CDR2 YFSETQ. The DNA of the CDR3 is TGCGCCAGCAGCGTGAGGCCCGGGACTAGCGGGGTAAGAGGGTCTGGGGCCAACGTCCTGACTTTC. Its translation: CASSVRPGTSGVRGSGANVLTF.

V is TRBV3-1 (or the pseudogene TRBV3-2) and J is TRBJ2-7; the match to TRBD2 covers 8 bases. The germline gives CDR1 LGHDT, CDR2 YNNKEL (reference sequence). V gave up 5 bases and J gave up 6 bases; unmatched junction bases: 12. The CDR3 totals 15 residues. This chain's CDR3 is CASSFRPARGGEQYF. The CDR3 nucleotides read TGTGCCAGCAGCTTTCGCCCAGCTCGGGGGGGCGAGCAGTACTTC.